This is a list of T cell receptor beta chains from one sample in a study of cytomegalovirus exposure and HLA in healthy donors. Clones were read by immunoSEQ multiplex PCR, and TCRdb kept only the in-frame ones, dropping some. The sample yields just under 250,000 clones, about four fifths seen once. The sequencing sample was made of PBMCs. The receptors here all came from a middle-aged woman in good health and CMV-seropositive. Each CDR3 is given with its conserved first and last residue.

V | CDR3
TRBV6-5 | CASSRGQNTEAFF
TRBV6-5 | CASSTGGAIYEQYF
TRBV5-1 | CASSLDGKGRNTEAFF
TRBV10-1 | CASSESGVAEQYF
TRBV30 | CAWSPGQGTSETQYF
TRBV5-1 | CASSLTFSGLRTDTQYF
TRBV6-5 | CASRIDRGNEKLFF
TRBV10-1 | CAGWDRETEQYF
TRBV7-2 | CASSSYLSADTQYF
TRBV30 | CAWSGWSSYNEQFF
TRBV30 | CAWSAGLAGTYEQYF
TRBV6-5 | CASSYSTSPGANVLTF